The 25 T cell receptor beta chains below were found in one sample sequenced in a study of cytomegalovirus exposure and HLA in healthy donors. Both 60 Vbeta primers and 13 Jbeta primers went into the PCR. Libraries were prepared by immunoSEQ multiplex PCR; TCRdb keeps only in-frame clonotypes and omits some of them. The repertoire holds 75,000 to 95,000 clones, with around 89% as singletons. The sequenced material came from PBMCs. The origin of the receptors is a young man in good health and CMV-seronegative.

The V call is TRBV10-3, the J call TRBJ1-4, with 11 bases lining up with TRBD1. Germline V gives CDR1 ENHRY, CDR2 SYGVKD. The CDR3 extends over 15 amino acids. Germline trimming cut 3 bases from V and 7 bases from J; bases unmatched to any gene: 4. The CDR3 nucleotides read TGTGCCATCAGTGAAGCGGGACAGGGGGTTGAAAAACTGTTTTTT. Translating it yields CAISEAGQGVEKLFF.

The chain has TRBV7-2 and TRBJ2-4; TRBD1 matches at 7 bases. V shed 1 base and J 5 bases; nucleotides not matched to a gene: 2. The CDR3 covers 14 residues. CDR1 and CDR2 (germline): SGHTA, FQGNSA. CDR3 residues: CASSLGGTENIQYF. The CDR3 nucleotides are TGTGCCAGCAGCTTAGGGGGGACAGAAAACATTCAGTACTTC.

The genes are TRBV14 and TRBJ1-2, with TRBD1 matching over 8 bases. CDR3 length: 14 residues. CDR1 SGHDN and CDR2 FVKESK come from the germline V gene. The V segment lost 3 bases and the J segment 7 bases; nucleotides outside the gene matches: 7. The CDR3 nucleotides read TGTGCCAGCAGCCAGGCAGGGGGCTTTACTGGCTACACCTTC. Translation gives CASSQAGGFTGYTF.

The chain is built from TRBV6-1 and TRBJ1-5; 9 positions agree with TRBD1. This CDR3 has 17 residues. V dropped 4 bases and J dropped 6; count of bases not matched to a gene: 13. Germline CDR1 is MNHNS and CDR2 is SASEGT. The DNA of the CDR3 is TGTGCCAGCAGTGGTCCGGGGACAGGGCGGCGGGTTCAGCCCCAGCATTTT. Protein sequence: CASSGPGTGRRVQPQHF.

The CDR3, as DNA: TGTGCCAGCAGCTGGAACAGGGGCCAGGAAGGTGGCTACACCTTC. Its protein product is CASSWNRGQEGGYTF. This chain connects TRBV5-4 to TRBJ1-2, with 7 bases fitting TRBD1. With 3 bases clipped from V and 7 bases from J, the junction kept 12 bases outside the gene matches. This CDR3 is 15 amino acids long. The germline V gene has CDR1 SGHNT and CDR2 YYREEE (reference sequence).

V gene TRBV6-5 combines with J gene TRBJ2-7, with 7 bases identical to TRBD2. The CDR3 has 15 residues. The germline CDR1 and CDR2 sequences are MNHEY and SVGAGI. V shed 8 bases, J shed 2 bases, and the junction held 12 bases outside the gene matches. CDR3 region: CASALRDYHPYEQYF. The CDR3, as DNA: TGTGCCAGCGCGTTGCGGGACTATCATCCCTACGAGCAGTACTTC.

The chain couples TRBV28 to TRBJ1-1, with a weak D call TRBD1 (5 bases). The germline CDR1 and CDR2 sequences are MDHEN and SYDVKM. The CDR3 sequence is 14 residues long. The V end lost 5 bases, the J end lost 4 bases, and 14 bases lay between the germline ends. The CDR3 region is CASSLQGASTEAFF. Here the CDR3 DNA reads TGTGCCAGCAGTCTTCAGGGTGCCTCCACTGAAGCTTTCTTT.

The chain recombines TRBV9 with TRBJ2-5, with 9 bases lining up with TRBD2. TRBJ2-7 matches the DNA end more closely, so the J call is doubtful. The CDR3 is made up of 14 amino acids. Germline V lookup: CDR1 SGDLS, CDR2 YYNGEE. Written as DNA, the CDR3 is TGTGCCAGCAGCGATAGCGGGAGCTCCTACGAGCAGTACTTC. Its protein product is CASSDSGSSYEQYF.

CDR3 DNA: TGCGCCAGCAGCCAAGGAGCGGGACGGGGTGCCTACGAGCAGTACTTC. Translation gives CASSQGAGRGAYEQYF. The gene calls are TRBV4-3 and TRBJ2-5; 7 nucleotides match TRBD2. The end of the DNA fits TRBJ2-7 better, so the J call may be wrong. From germline, CDR1 is LGHNA and CDR2 YSLEER. There are 16 residues in the CDR3.

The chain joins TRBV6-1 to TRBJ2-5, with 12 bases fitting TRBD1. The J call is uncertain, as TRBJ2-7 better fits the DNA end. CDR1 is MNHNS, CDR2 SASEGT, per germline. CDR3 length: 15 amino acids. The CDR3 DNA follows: TGTGCCAGCAGTGAGGGGACAGGGGGCACGAACGAGCAGTACTTC. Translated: CASSEGTGGTNEQYF.

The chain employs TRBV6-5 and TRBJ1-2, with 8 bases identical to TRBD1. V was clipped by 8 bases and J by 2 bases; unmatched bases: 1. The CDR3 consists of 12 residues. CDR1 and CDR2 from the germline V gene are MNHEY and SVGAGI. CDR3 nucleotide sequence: TGTGCCAGCCACAGGGGGAACTATGGCTACACCTTC. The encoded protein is CASHRGNYGYTF.

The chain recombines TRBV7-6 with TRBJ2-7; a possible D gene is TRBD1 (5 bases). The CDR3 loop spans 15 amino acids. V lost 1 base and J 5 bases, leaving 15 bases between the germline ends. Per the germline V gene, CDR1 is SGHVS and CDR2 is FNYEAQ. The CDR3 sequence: CASSLVLRDRDEQYF. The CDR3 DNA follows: TGTGCCAGCAGCTTAGTCCTCAGGGATCGCGACGAGCAGTACTTC.

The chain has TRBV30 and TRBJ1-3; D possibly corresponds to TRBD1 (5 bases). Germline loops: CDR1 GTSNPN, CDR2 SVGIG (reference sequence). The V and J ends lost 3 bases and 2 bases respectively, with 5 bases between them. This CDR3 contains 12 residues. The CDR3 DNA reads TGTGCCTGGAGGACAGCTGGAAACACCATATATTTT. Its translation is CAWRTAGNTIYF.

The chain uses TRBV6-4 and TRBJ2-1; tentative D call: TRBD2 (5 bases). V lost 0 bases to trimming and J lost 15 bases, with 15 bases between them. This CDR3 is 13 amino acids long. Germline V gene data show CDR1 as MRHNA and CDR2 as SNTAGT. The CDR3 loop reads CASSDSDSAEVFF. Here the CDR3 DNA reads TGTGCCAGCAGTGACTCGGATTCCGCGGAGGTGTTCTTC.

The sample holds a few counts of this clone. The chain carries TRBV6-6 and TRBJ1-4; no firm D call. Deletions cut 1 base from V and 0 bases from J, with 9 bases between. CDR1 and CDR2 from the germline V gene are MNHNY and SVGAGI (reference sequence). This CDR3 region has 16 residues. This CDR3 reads CASSYWAEATNEKLFF. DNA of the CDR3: TGTGCCAGCAGTTACTGGGCAGAAGCAACTAATGAAAAACTGTTTTTT.

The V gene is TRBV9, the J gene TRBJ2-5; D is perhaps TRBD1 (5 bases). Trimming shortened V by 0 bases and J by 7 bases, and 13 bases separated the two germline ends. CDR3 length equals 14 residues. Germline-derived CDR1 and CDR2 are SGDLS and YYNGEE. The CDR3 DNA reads TGTGCCAGCAGCGTAGGGGGCCGCTCGGGGACCCAGTACTTC. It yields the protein CASSVGGRSGTQYF.

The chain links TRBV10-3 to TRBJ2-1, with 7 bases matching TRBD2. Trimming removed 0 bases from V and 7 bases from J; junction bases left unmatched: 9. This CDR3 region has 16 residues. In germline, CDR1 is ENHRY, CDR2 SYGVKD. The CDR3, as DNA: TGTGCCATCAGTGAGTCTTGGAGCGGGACTCGGAATGAGCAGTTCTTC. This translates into CAISESWSGTRNEQFF.

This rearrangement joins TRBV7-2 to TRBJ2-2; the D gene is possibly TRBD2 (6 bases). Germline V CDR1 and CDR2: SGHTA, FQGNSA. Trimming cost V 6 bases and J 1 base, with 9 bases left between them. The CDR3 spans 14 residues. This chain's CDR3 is CASSIAVNTGELFF. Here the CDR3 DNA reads TGTGCCAGCAGTATAGCGGTGAACACCGGGGAGCTGTTTTTT.

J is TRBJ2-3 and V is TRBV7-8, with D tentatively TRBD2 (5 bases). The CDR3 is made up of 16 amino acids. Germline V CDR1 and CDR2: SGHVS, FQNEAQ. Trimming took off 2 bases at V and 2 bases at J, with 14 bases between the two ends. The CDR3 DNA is TGTGCCAGCAGCTTACGTAATAGGAGGTACACAGATACGCAGTATTTT. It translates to CASSLRNRRYTDTQYF.

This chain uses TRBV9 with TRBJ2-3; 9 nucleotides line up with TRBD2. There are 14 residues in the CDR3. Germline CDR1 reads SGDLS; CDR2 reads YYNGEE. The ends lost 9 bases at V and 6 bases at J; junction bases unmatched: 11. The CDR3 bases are TGTGCCACCTCACCGGGACTAGCAACCGATACGCAGTATTTT. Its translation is CATSPGLATDTQYF.

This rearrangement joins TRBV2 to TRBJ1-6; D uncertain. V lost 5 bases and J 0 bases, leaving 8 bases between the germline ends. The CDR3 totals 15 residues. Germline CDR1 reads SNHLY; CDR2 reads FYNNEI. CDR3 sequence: CASSTGSSYNSPLHF. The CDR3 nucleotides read TGTGCCAGCAGTACGGGGAGCTCCTATAATTCACCCCTCCACTTT.

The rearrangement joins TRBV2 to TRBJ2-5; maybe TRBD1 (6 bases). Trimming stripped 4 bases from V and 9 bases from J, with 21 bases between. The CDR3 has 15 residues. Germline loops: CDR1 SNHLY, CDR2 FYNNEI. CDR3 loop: CASSVGAGAPEAQYF. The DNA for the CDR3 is TGTGCCAGCAGTGTGGGGGCAGGAGCCCCGGAGGCCCAGTACTTC.

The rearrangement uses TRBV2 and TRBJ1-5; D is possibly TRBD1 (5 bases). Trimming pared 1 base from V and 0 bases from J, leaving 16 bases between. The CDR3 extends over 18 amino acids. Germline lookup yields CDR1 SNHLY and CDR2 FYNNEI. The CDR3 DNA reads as TGTGCCAGCAGTGAAGTACGCGCGGGACGGTATAGCAATCAGCCCCAGCATTTT. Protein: CASSEVRAGRYSNQPQHF.

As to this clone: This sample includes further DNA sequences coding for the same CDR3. The CDR3 reads CASTGTGVYEQYF. The CDR3 DNA sequence: TGTGCCAGCACCGGGACAGGGGTCTACGAGCAGTACTTC. The chain is built from TRBV11-2 and TRBJ2-7, with TRBD1 matching 10 bases. The trim removed 7 bases at V and 3 bases at J, leaving 3 bases unmatched. Germline CDR1 is SGHAT and CDR2 is FQNNGV. There are 13 residues in the CDR3.

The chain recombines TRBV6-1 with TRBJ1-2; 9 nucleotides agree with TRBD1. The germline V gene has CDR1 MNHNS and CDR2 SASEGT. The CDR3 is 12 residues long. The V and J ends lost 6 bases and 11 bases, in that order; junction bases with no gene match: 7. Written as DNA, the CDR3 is TGTGCCAGCAGGGGGGGGGACAGGGATTACACCTTC. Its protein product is CASRGGDRDYTF.